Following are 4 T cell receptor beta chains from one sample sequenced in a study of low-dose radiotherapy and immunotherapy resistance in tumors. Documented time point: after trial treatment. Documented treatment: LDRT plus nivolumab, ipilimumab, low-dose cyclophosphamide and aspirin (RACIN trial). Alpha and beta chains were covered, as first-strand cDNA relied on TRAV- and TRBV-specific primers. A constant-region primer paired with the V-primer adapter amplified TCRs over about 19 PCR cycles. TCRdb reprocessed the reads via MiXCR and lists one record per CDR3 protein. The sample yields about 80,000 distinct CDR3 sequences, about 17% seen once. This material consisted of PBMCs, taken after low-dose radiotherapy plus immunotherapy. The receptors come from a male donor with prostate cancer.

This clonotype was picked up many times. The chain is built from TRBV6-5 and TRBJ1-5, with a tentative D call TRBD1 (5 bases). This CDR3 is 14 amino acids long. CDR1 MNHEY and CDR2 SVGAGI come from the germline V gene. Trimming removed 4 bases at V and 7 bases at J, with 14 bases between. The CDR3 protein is CASSSQGERQPQHF. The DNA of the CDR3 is TGTGCCAGCAGTTCTCAGGGAGAACGGCAGCCCCAGCATTTT.

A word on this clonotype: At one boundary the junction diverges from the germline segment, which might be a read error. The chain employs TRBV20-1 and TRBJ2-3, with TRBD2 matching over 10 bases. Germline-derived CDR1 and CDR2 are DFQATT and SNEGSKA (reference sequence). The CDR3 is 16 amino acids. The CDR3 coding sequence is TGCAGAGCTAGTCCCCTAGCGGGAGCCGGTGCAGATACGCAGTATTTT. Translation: CRASPLAGAGADTQYF.

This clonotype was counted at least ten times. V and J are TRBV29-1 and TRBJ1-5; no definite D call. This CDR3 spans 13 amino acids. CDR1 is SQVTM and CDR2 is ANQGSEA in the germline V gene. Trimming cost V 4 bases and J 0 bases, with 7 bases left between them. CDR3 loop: CSVGENSNQPQHF. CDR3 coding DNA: TGCAGCGTTGGAGAGAATAGCAATCAGCCCCAGCATTTT.

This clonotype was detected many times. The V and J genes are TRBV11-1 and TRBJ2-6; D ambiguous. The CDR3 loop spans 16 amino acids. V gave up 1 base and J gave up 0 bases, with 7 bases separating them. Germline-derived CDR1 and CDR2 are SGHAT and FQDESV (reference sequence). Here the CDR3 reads CASSLDVRSGANVLTF. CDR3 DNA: TGTGCCAGCAGCTTAGATGTTCGCTCTGGGGCCAACGTCCTGACTTTC.